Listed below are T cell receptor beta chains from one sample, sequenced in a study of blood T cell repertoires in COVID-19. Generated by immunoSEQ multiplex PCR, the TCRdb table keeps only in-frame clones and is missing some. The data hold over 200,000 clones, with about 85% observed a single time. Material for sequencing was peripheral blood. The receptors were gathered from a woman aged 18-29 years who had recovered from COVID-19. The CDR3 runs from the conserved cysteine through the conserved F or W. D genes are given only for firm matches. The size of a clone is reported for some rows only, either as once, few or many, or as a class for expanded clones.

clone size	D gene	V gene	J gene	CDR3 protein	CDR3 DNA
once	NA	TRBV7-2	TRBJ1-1	CASSARPGRISNTEAFF	TGTGCCAGCAGCGCGAGACCCGGGAGAATCTCTAACACTGAAGCTTTCTTT
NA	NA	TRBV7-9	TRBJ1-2	CASSLGTDYGYTF	TGTGCCAGCAGCTTAGGCACAGACTATGGCTACACCTTC
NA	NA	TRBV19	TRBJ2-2	CASSIATYTGELFF	TGTGCCAGTAGTATTGCAACATACACCGGGGAGCTGTTTTTT
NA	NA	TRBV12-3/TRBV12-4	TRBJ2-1	CASTLGVGNEQFF	TGTGCCAGCACCCTCGGGGTGGGCAATGAGCAGTTCTTC
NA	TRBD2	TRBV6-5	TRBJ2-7	CASSSRTSGSYEQYF	TGTGCCAGCAGTTCCAGGACTAGCGGGAGCTACGAGCAGTACTTC
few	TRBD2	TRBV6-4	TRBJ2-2	CASRATSGSAGELFF	TGTGCCAGCAGAGCGACTAGCGGGAGTGCCGGGGAGCTGTTTTTT
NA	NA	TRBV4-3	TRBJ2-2	CASSQDRLAGTGELFF	TGCGCCAGCAGCCAAGATCGGTTGGCGGGGACCGGGGAGCTGTTTTTT
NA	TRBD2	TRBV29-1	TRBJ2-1	CSVTGLAAYNEQFF	TGCAGCGTTACGGGACTAGCGGCGTACAATGAGCAGTTCTTC
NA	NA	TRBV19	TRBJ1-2	CASTPGGSSGGYTF	TGTGCCAGTACCCCTGGTGGGAGTTCGGGCGGCTACACCTTC
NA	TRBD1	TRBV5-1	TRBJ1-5	CASSPRTGFNQPQHF	TGCGCCAGCAGCCCACGGACAGGGTTCAATCAGCCCCAGCATTTT
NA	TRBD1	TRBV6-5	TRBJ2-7	CASRPGQIFYEQYF	TGTGCCAGCAGACCGGGACAGATATTCTACGAGCAGTACTTC
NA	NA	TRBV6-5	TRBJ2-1	CASSSALAPNEQFF	TGTGCCAGCAGTTCGGCCCTAGCGCCGAATGAGCAGTTCTTC
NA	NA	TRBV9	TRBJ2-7	CASSVGRDYEQYF	TGTGCCAGCAGCGTGGGCAGGGATTACGAGCAGTACTTC
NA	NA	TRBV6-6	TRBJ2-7	CASRSSGTSYFEQYF	TGTGCCAGCAGATCATCCGGGACTTCCTATTTCGAGCAGTACTTC
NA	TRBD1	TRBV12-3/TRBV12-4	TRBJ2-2	CASSRQGWGELFF	TGTGCCAGCAGCCGACAGGGGTGGGGGGAGCTGTTTTTT
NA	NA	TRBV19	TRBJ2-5	CASSTRTGIETQYF	TGTGCCAGTAGTACAAGAACGGGTATAGAGACCCAGTACTTC
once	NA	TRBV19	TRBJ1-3	CASSIGGNTIYF	TGTGCCAGTAGTATCGGGGGGAACACCATATATTTT
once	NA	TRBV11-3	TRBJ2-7	CASSLGGGGQYF	TGTGCCAGCAGCTTAGGAGGAGGTGGGCAGTACTTC
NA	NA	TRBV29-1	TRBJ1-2	CSVLSEGGGYGYTF	TGCAGCGTTTTGTCCGAGGGAGGGGGTTATGGCTACACCTTC
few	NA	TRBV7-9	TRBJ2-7	CASSLPGSYEQYF	TGTGCCAGCAGCTTACCGGGTTCCTACGAGCAGTACTTC
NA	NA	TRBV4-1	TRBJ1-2	CASSLPGANVWGGGGYTF	TGCGCCAGCAGCCTCCCTGGGGCCAATGTATGGGGAGGAGGTGGCTACACCTTC
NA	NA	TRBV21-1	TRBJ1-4	CASSNRGMKKLFF	TGTGCCAGCAGCAACCGAGGAATGAAGAAACTGTTTTTT
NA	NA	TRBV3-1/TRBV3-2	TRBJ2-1	CASSPRGPKYNEQFF	TGTGCCAGCAGCCCCAGGGGACCTAAGTACAATGAGCAGTTCTTC
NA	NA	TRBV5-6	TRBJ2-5	CASSLEGFKIRETQYF	TGTGCCAGCAGCTTGGAGGGGTTTAAGATAAGAGAGACCCAGTACTTC
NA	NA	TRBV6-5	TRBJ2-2	CASSTQGGELFF	TGTGCCAGCAGTACACAGGGCGGGGAGCTGTTTTTT